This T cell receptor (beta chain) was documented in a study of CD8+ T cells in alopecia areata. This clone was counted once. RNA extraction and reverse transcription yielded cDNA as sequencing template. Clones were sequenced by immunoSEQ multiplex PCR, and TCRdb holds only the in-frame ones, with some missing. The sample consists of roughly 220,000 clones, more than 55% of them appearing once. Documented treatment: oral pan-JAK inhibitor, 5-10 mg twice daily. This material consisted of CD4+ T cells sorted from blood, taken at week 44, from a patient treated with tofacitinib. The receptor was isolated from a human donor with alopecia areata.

DNA of the CDR3: TGCAGCGTTGTAAGGCAGGGTTCTGACTACGAGCAGTACTTC. Protein: CSVVRQGSDYEQYF. The chain has TRBV29-1 and TRBJ2-7, with D possibly being TRBD1 (5 bases). CDR3 length: 14 residues. V lost 4 bases and J 3 bases, leaving 16 bases between the germline ends. Germline CDR1 is SQVTM and CDR2 is ANQGSEA.